Below, 6 T cell receptor beta chains from the same sample are listed, as sequenced in a study of identical twins. Each CDR3 protein is one row after TCRdb ran MiXCR on the 5' RACE reads. The sample holds more than 200,000 distinct CDR3 sequences; about 14% are singletons and the top ten take approximately 8.8%. The sample taken for sequencing was memory (CD45RO+) T cells sorted from blood. These receptors were obtained from a woman aged 18-29 years in good health.

Ten or more counts support this clonotype. The genes are TRBV7-3 and TRBJ1-4; D is perhaps TRBD1 (5 bases). V was cut by 6 bases and J by 4 bases, with 12 bases left in between. Germline CDR1 is SGHTA and CDR2 is FQGTGA. This CDR3 region has 14 residues. The CDR3 loop reads CASRSGTGNEKLFF. The CDR3 bases are TGTGCCAGCAGGTCCGGGACGGGTAATGAAAAACTGTTTTTT.

This clonotype was detected only a few times. The V and J genes are TRBV20-1 and TRBJ2-3, with a possible D match to TRBD2 (5 bases). This CDR3 spans 12 amino acids. V lost 3 bases to trimming and J lost 4 bases, with 8 bases between them. In germline, CDR1 is DFQATT, CDR2 SNEGSKA (reference sequence). The CDR3 DNA reads as TGCAGTGCTAGCGGGATTTCAGATACGCAGTATTTT. Residues: CSASGISDTQYF.

This clonotype was seen many times. The chain recombines TRBV5-5 with TRBJ2-1; D possibly corresponds to TRBD2 (6 bases). V lost 1 base, J lost 9 bases, and 20 bases lay in between. From germline, CDR1 is SGHKS and CDR2 YYEKEE (reference sequence). The CDR3 is made up of 16 amino acids. The CDR3: CASSLFGGFTVGEQFF. The DNA of the CDR3 is TGTGCCAGCAGCTTGTTTGGAGGGTTTACCGTTGGTGAGCAGTTCTTC.

This clonotype has at least ten counts. The V and J genes are TRBV12-3 or TRBV12-4 and TRBJ1-5; the D is unclear. This CDR3 region has 13 residues. Trimming pared 7 bases from V and 0 bases from J, leaving 7 bases between. CDR3 coding DNA: TGTGCCAGCACCCACGGTAGCAATCAGCCCCAGCATTTT. Residues: CASTHGSNQPQHF.

A few counts support this clonotype. The chain couples TRBV5-1 to TRBJ2-3, with 8 bases aligning to TRBD2. The germline gives CDR1 SGHRS, CDR2 YFSETQ. The junction had 9 bases not matched to a gene; V was cut back by 5 bases and J by 4 bases. This CDR3 comprises 15 residues. CDR3 sequence: CASSYRSGSADTQYF. The CDR3 DNA is TGCGCCAGCAGTTACAGGAGCGGGAGTGCAGATACGCAGTATTTT.

The chain couples TRBV3-1 to TRBJ2-1; the match to TRBD2 covers 9 bases. Per the germline V gene, CDR1 is LGHDT and CDR2 is YNNKEL (reference sequence). V lost 0 bases and J lost 7; bases outside the gene matches: 7. The CDR3 spans 16 residues. The DNA for the CDR3 is TGTGCCAGCAGCCAAGATAGCCTAGCGGGAAGGAATGAGCAGTTCTTC. Encoded protein: CASSQDSLAGRNEQFF.